One and the same sample provided the 7 T cell receptor beta chains below, sequenced in a study of blood T cells in healthy people across ages. A sample-barcoded 5' primer and a J-beta primer mix were used in a second PCR of roughly 6 to 11 cycles. MiXCR was run by TCRdb on the 5' RACE reads, yielding one entry per CDR3 protein. Among 700,000 or so distinct CDR3 sequences listed, 20% to 25% were seen once. Sequenced input: blood. These receptors all stem from a man aged 70 or older in good health.

V gene TRBV7-2 combines with J gene TRBJ1-4; possible D gene TRBD1, 5 bases. The V end was cut by 4 bases, the J end by 6 bases, with 9 bases between. Germline V gene lookup returns CDR1 SGHTA and CDR2 FQGNSA. The CDR3 length is 13 residues. The CDR3 region has the DNA TGTGCCAGCAGCTCAGGGACTTATGAAAAACTGTTTTTT. Translated, it gives CASSSGTYEKLFF.

The J gene is TRBJ2-5, the V gene TRBV10-3; TRBD1 aligns across 9 bases. The closer fit of TRBJ2-7 to the DNA end suggests the J call may be wrong. Germline V CDR1 and CDR2: ENHRY, SYGVKD. CDR3 length: 12 residues. The DNA for the CDR3 is TGTGCCGTCGGGGACAGGGCCTACGAGCAGTACTTC. It yields the protein CAVGDRAYEQYF.

This clonotype has only a few counts. V is TRBV2 and J is TRBJ1-1, with 7 bases fitting TRBD1. The V and J ends lost 6 bases and 6 bases, in that order; junction bases with no gene match: 7. This CDR3 contains 13 residues. Germline V lookup: CDR1 SNHLY, CDR2 FYNNEI. In nucleotides, the CDR3 is TGTGCCAGCAGAATGACAGGGAGCGCTGAAGCTTTCTTT. Its translation is CASRMTGSAEAFF.

The chain recombines TRBV20-1 with TRBJ1-1; tentatively, D is TRBD1 (5 bases). Germline V gives CDR1 DFQATT, CDR2 SNEGSKA (reference sequence). This CDR3 spans 14 amino acids. Trimming removed 1 base at V and 4 bases at J, with 13 bases between. The DNA of the CDR3 is TGCAGTGCTAGAGTCCAGGGCGGGAGCACTGAAGCTTTCTTT. Translation gives CSARVQGGSTEAFF.

This clonotype was seen a handful of times. The chain carries TRBV10-3 and TRBJ1-5; D unclear. CDR1 and CDR2 (germline): ENHRY, SYGVKD. This CDR3 spans 16 amino acids. The V end was cut by 11 bases, the J end by 2 bases, with 22 bases between. The CDR3 sequence: CASSPDPKSGNQPQHF. CDR3 DNA sequence: TGTGCCTCCTCACCAGACCCTAAGTCGGGCAATCAGCCCCAGCATTTT.

This chain's CDR3 is CASSFGARSGYTF. The CDR3 nucleotides are TGTGCCAGCAGTTTCGGGGCTAGGTCGGGCTACACCTTC. J is TRBJ1-2 and V is TRBV12-3 or TRBV12-4; D may be TRBD1 (5 bases). The CDR3 sequence is 13 residues long. V was trimmed by 3 bases and J by 8 bases, leaving 13 bases between them.

The V and J genes are TRBV6-5 and TRBJ1-5; D is unresolved. The CDR3 runs 13 residues. V was trimmed by 7 bases and J by 4 bases, leaving 11 bases between them. The germline V gene encodes CDR1 MNHEY and CDR2 SVGAGI. DNA of the CDR3: TGTGCCAGCAAGCGGGCGGTAAATCAGCCCCAGCATTTT. This codes for CASKRAVNQPQHF.